This T cell receptor (beta chain) emerged from a study of T cells in Graves' hyperthyroidism and ophthalmopathy (dated by TCRdb to the late 2010s). For context, the study as a whole: Peripheral blood was sampled at the time of initial diagnosis, prior to any treatment. A discovery cohort of approximately 97 patients, 43 with Graves' ophthalmopathy and 55 to 65 with stable Graves' hyperthyroidism, was used to find distinguishing TCR V-J signatures. Prospective prediction of ophthalmopathy was tested in an independent validation cohort consisting of 18 hyperthyroidism patients and more than 15 patients who later progressed to ophthalmopathy. For training and testing, the 100 or so patients in the discovery cohort were randomly divided in a 7:3 ratio. The study also compared thyroid tissue and blood T-cell repertoires from more than five Graves' hyperthyroidism patients. Following sampling, methimazole starting at 30 mg daily was given to hyperthyroidism patients, and high-dose intravenous methylprednisolone was given to ophthalmopathy patients. The paper describes TCR Vbeta CDR3 sequencing of about 140 peripheral blood samples, made up of about 40 ophthalmopathy patients, approximately 73 hyperthyroidism patients and 17 progressor patients. Overall study outcomes, separate from this receptor: Most expanded thyroid clonotypes (frequency above 0.001) were also detected in blood, a finding suggesting that blood repertoires may reflect thyroid immune responses. No statistical method was used to fix the sample size in advance, and group allocation was not hidden from the investigators. In validation, the model predicted progression to ophthalmopathy with just under 71% sensitivity and 72.22% specificity, a median of 6.5 months before onset. A model built on a 13 V-J signature distinguished ophthalmopathy from stable hyperthyroidism, reaching around 90% sensitivity and about 81% specificity in cross-validation and 80%/75% in testing.

In the ophthalmopathy patients, disease was moderately to severely active, with a Clinical Activity Score of 3 or more, a NOSPECS grade of 4 or more, and a duration of less than 3 months. The study excluded patients with uncontrolled infections, other autoimmune diseases, pregnancy or lactation. Diagnoses relied on clinical symptoms, serum thyroxine and TRAb, thyroid ultrasound and orbital computed tomography. Ficoll-Paque density gradient centrifugation was used to isolate PBMCs from about 9.4 ml of fresh peripheral blood. Total RNA was extracted using Trizol reagent, and RNA quality was assessed on an Agilent 2100 Bioanalyzer. The TCR beta CDR3 regions were amplified from the RNA transcripts. A first-round RT-PCR of the TCR CDR3 used the HTBI primer set with the Qiagen OneStep RT-PCR kit. Libraries were constructed in a second round of multiplex PCR, after which size selection and purification were carried out. Libraries were sequenced paired-end with 100 bp reads on an Illumina HiSeq2000. From the authors' description of their analysis: Raw data were processed with SOAPnuke, discarding reads with adapters, uncalled bases, mean Phred below 15, or no exact constant-primer or identifier match. COPE v1.2.5 was used to merge the high-quality paired reads, and each unique nucleotide sequence was defined as a clonotype. Clonotypes were aligned to IMGT TRBV, TRBD and TRBJ reference segments using MiTCR v1.1. The analysis included only V-J combinations with a frequency above 0.0001, which together covered 99% to 99.2% of the repertoires. The TCS score was defined as the ratio of F50 (clonal expansion) to E x V (chaos), calculated using BLOSUM62-based TCRdist between CDR3 peptides within each V-J. Welch's t-statistics and random forest reduced roughly 540 V-J features to 10 to 15, which were used in a naive Bayes classifier (R e1071). The Morisita-Horn index was used to measure how similar the thyroid and blood repertoires were. The public reads were reprocessed in TCRdb via fastp at Q25 and MiXCR, keeping in-frame beta chains. Identical CDR3 proteins give one entry, which carries the most common genes and DNA. TCRdb, not the original authors, processed these V and J calls. For this sample the table gives 30,000 to 35,000 distinct CDR3 sequences, of which around 53% were detected only once. The ten biggest clones cover 25% of the sample.

The cysteine opens and the phenylalanine closes a CDR3 of 14 amino acids. Just CDR3 DNA is preserved here, 42 bases in frame from base 1. V was cut back by 2 bases and J by 2 bases, leaving a gap of 13 bases between them. Per the germline V gene (reference sequence), GTSNPN is the CDR1 and SVGIG is the CDR2. This clonotype was picked up many times. Its antigen is not yet known. Base qualities are not at hand, and no much larger clone is one base apart. The sequencing sample was made of blood. The receptor comes from a woman between 40 and 55 years old with Graves' ophthalmopathy. Recombination connected TRBV30 to TRBJ2-7, with TRBD1 tentatively as D gene (5 bases match). This receptor carries the CDR3 CAWSPLQETYEQYF. The nucleotide sequence is TGTGCCTGGAGTCCGTTACAGGAAACCTACGAGCAGTACTTC.